The clone carrying this TCR beta chain was recorded a few times. Antigen: not known. The sample originates from a study of pediatric ulcerative colitis. This was a survey-level run. Sequencing was performed with immunoSEQ multiplex PCR; in TCRdb, only in-frame clones are kept and a portion is missing. This sample yields around 64,000 clones, of which around 80% are seen a single time; 5.2% belongs to the top ten. Trimming removed 1 base at V and 1 base at J, with 7 bases between. Germline V gives CDR1 KGHSH, CDR2 LQKENI. This CDR3 spans 14 amino acids. Study-level points and caveats: All ulcerative colitis patients, but no controls, carried a couple of rectal clonotypes.

The blood sample was taken during the colonoscopy visit. The sample taken for sequencing was blood. The V and J genes are TRBV18 and TRBJ1-1; D is possibly TRBD1 (5 bases). This sequence originates from a boy younger than 18 with moderate ulcerative colitis. The CDR3 DNA follows: TGTGCCAGCTCACCACAGGGGTCGAACACTGAAGCTTTCTTT. The encoded protein is CASSPQGSNTEAFF.